These 29 T cell receptor beta chains came from one sample sequenced in a study of radiotherapy plus CTLA-4 blockade in lung cancer. Sequenced by immunoSEQ multiplex PCR; TCRdb stores in-frame clones only, minus some. This table has more than 25,000 clones, 79% appearing once. This specimen was peripheral blood, taken from a patient treated with radiotherapy plus ipilimumab. These receptor sequences come from a human donor with non-small cell lung cancer that progressed on radiotherapy plus ipilimumab.

The J gene is TRBJ2-2, the V gene TRBV9; 11 bases align to TRBD2. V trimming: 1 base; J trimming: 0 bases; junction bases outside the gene matches: 2. CDR3 length: 17 residues. Germline assignment: CDR1 SGDLS and CDR2 YYNGEE. The CDR3, as DNA: TGTGCCAGCAGCGTAACTAGCGGGAGTACGAACACCGGGGAGCTGTTTTTT. It specifies CASSVTSGSTNTGELFF.

This clone was seen once. The chain recombines TRBV6-5 with TRBJ2-7; 11 bases line up with TRBD2. This CDR3 spans 15 amino acids. Per the germline V gene, CDR1 is MNHEY and CDR2 is SVGAGI. The junction had 7 bases not matched to a gene; V was cut back by 6 bases and J by 3 bases. The CDR3 is CASSPGTSGNYEQYF. The CDR3 DNA sequence: TGTGCCAGCAGCCCCGGGACTAGCGGTAACTACGAGCAGTACTTC.

This chain links TRBV27 with TRBJ2-2; TRBD2 is a possible D gene (7 bases). Trimming removed 2 bases from V and 3 bases from J, with 10 bases in between. CDR3 length equals 15 residues. Germline values: CDR1 MNHEY, CDR2 SMNVEV (reference sequence). CDR3 nucleotide sequence: TGTGCCAGCAGTTTACGGGGGGCATACACCGGGGAGCTGTTTTTT. Translation gives CASSLRGAYTGELFF.

The V call is TRBV18, the J call TRBJ2-7, with TRBD1 matching 10 bases. The CDR3 sequence is 16 residues long. The germline V gene has CDR1 KGHSH and CDR2 LQKENI. V lost 2 bases to trimming and J lost 0 bases; unmatched junction nucleotides: 4. This CDR3 reads CASSPTRTGGSYEQYF. The CDR3 region has the DNA TGTGCCAGCTCACCAACACGGACAGGGGGCTCCTACGAGCAGTACTTC.

The chain couples TRBV5-1 to TRBJ2-7; TRBD2 aligns across 10 bases. Germline lookup yields CDR1 SGHRS and CDR2 YFSETQ. The V gene end was trimmed by 2 bases and the J gene end by 3 bases; junction bases not matched to a gene: 8. The CDR3 consists of 16 residues. The CDR3 nucleotides are TGCGCCAGCAGCTTAGGGCTAGCGGGGGCGAACTACGAGCAGTACTTC. It translates to CASSLGLAGANYEQYF. Using reference TRBV5-1 and TRBJ2-7 for the parts outside the CDR3, the full variable domain is KAGVTQTPRYLIKTRGQQVTLSCSPISGHRSVSWYQQTPGQGLQFLFEYFSETQRNKGNFPGRFSGRQFSNSRSEMNVSTLELGDSALYLCASSLGLAGANYEQYFGPGTRLTVT.

The chain uses TRBV25-1 and TRBJ1-6; D possibly corresponds to TRBD1 (6 bases). The V end was cut by 7 bases, the J end by 4 bases, with 17 bases between. The germline gives CDR1 MGHDK, CDR2 SYGVNS. This CDR3 has 16 residues. The CDR3 here is CASIPVSGAYNSPLHF. CDR3 nucleotides: TGTGCCAGCATCCCAGTGTCGGGGGCTTATAATTCACCCCTCCACTTT.

The chain carries TRBV2 and TRBJ1-5; no reliable D call. The CDR3 has 13 amino acids. Germline V gene data show CDR1 as SNHLY and CDR2 as FYNNEI. The ends were cut back, 4 bases at V and 8 bases at J, with 12 bases in the middle. In DNA, the CDR3 is TGTGCCAGCAGTGGGGAAGGCGGTAAGCCCCAGCATTTT. Protein product: CASSGEGGKPQHF. Full variable domain (missing parts from reference TRBV2 and TRBJ1-5): EPEVTQTPSHQVTQMGQEVILRCVPISNHLYFYWYRQILGQKVEFLVSFYNNEISEKSEIFDDQFSVERPDGSNFTLKIRSTKLEDSAMYFCASSGEGGKPQHFGDGTRLSIL.

CDR3: CSVRDRDRGYTF. CDR3 DNA: TGCAGCGTTCGGGACAGGGACCGTGGCTACACCTTC. The chain couples TRBV29-1 to TRBJ1-2; TRBD1 agrees at 9 bases. The CDR3 is made up of 12 amino acids. Germline V gene data show CDR1 as SQVTM and CDR2 as ANQGSEA. With 5 bases clipped from V and 7 bases from J, the junction kept 5 bases outside the gene matches. Full variable domain (remainder filled in from reference TRBV29-1 and TRBJ1-2): SAVISQKPSRDICQRGTSLTIQCQVDSQVTMMFWYRQQPGQSLTLIATANQGSEATYESGFVIDKFPISRPNLTFSTLTVSNMSPEDSSIYLCSVRDRDRGYTFGSGTRLTVV.

This clone appeared a single time. The V and J genes are TRBV2 and TRBJ2-1; D not resolved. Germline assignment: CDR1 SNHLY and CDR2 FYNNEI. V lost 10 bases and J lost 2, with 18 bases in between. The length of the CDR3 is 15 residues. The CDR3 reads CAISLFSEAYNEQFF. CDR3 coding DNA: TGTGCCATCAGCTTATTCAGTGAGGCCTACAATGAGCAGTTCTTC.

The chain links TRBV28 to TRBJ1-2; no firm D call. V was cut by 6 bases and J by 3 bases, with 14 bases left in between. The germline CDR1 and CDR2 sequences are MDHEN and SYDVKM. The CDR3 totals 14 residues. CDR3 region: CASSLPASYYGYTF. CDR3 DNA sequence: TGTGCCAGCAGCCTCCCGGCATCGTACTATGGCTACACCTTC.

The genes are TRBV6-6 and TRBJ2-2; D gene ambiguous. CDR1 is MNHNY, CDR2 SVGAGI, per germline (reference sequence). The CDR3 totals 13 residues. V was shortened by 4 bases and J by 5 bases, with 8 bases between the two germline ends. The CDR3 loop is CASSSGRTGELFF. DNA of the CDR3: TGTGCCAGCAGTTCGGGCAGGACCGGGGAGCTGTTTTTT.

The chain recombines TRBV28 with TRBJ1-1; no clear D gene. CDR1 MDHEN and CDR2 SYDVKM come from the germline V gene. Trimming stripped 2 bases from V and 4 bases from J, with 11 bases between. This CDR3 spans 14 amino acids. CDR3 DNA sequence: TGTGCCAGCAGTTTAATCGGGCGGGGCACTGAAGCTTTCTTT. Translating gives CASSLIGRGTEAFF.

Concerning this clone itself: Other DNA sequences within the sample encode an identical CDR3. The gene calls are TRBV28 and TRBJ1-5, with D possibly TRBD1 on 6 matching bases. Trimming left V 6 bases short and J 7 bases short, with 13 bases between. CDR1 and CDR2 (germline): MDHEN, SYDVKM. The CDR3 runs 13 residues. DNA of the CDR3: TGTGCCAGCAGGTGGGGGGGCGGCCAGCCCCAGCATTTT. Translation: CASRWGGGQPQHF.

The rearrangement links TRBV4-1 to TRBJ1-2, with 7 bases fitting TRBD1. Germline CDR1 is MGHRA and CDR2 is YSYEKL. The CDR3 covers 18 residues. The junction had 15 bases not matched to a gene; V was cut back by 1 base and J by 4 bases. The CDR3 spells CASSQVYTQGGGFYGYTF. For the CDR3, the DNA is TGCGCCAGCAGCCAAGTTTATACTCAGGGGGGTGGGTTCTATGGCTACACCTTC.

The V and J genes are TRBV5-1 and TRBJ2-2; 11 nucleotides line up with TRBD2. V trimming: 4 bases; J trimming: 3 bases; junction bases outside the gene matches: 5. This CDR3 contains 16 residues. The germline gives CDR1 SGHRS, CDR2 YFSETQ. CDR3 region: CASSISGGADTGELFF. DNA of the CDR3: TGCGCCAGCAGCATTAGCGGGGGGGCCGACACCGGGGAGCTGTTTTTT. Together with reference TRBV5-1 and TRBJ2-2, the CDR3 gives the full variable domain: KAGVTQTPRYLIKTRGQQVTLSCSPISGHRSVSWYQQTPGQGLQFLFEYFSETQRNKGNFPGRFSGRQFSNSRSEMNVSTLELGDSALYLCASSISGGADTGELFFGEGSRLTVL.

The chain carries TRBV5-4 and TRBJ2-3; perhaps TRBD1 as D (6 bases). The V end was cut by 10 bases, the J end by 2 bases, with 17 bases between. The CDR3 runs to 14 residues. Germline lookup yields CDR1 SGHNT and CDR2 YYREEE (reference sequence). In nucleotides, the CDR3 is TGTGCCGGGGCTGGGGGCGGATACACAGATACGCAGTATTTT. This encodes CAGAGGGYTDTQYF.

The chain is built from TRBV18 and TRBJ2-3; 7 bases are a match to TRBD2. V was clipped by 2 bases and J by 0 bases; unmatched bases: 8. The germline gives CDR1 KGHSH, CDR2 LQKENI. This CDR3 comprises 17 residues. The CDR3 loop reads CASSPEPSGPSTDTQYF. CDR3 DNA sequence: TGTGCCAGCTCACCAGAACCTAGCGGCCCTAGCACAGATACGCAGTATTTT.

This clone was found a few times. The chain recombines TRBV9 with TRBJ1-2, with D unclear. This CDR3 is built from 13 residues. V shed 3 bases and J shed 2 bases, with 8 bases lying between them. Looked up from germline, CDR1 is SGDLS and CDR2 is YYNGEE. CDR3 amino acids: CASSATENYGYTF. DNA of the CDR3: TGTGCCAGCAGCGCTACAGAAAACTATGGCTACACCTTC.

This chain connects TRBV7-2 to TRBJ1-1; TRBD1 might be the D (6 bases). Germline-derived CDR1 and CDR2 are SGHTA and FQGNSA. Trimming removed 6 bases at V and 5 bases at J, with 10 bases between. The length of the CDR3 is 12 residues. CDR3 protein: CASRGGRTEAFF. CDR3 bases: TGTGCCAGCAGGGGGGGCAGGACTGAAGCTTTCTTT.

This chain connects TRBV5-1 to TRBJ1-4; 8 positions match TRBD1. Looked up from germline, CDR1 is SGHRS and CDR2 is YFSETQ. J gave up 3 bases and V 3 bases, and 7 bases lay outside the gene matches. The CDR3 is made up of 16 amino acids. CDR3 sequence: CASSSQGASSNEKLFF. The CDR3 DNA follows: TGCGCCAGCAGCTCGCAGGGGGCGTCGTCTAATGAAAAACTGTTTTTT.

The J gene is TRBJ1-1, the V gene TRBV29-1; possible D gene TRBD1, 6 bases. This CDR3 comprises 15 residues. The germline V gene encodes CDR1 SQVTM and CDR2 ANQGSEA. The CDR3 spells CTTSGEGGVVTEAFF. The CDR3 DNA is TGCACCACCTCAGGGGAGGGGGGTGTTGTCACTGAAGCTTTCTTT.

The chain has TRBV19 and TRBJ1-3; D not resolved. CDR3 length: 15 residues. CDR1 LNHDA and CDR2 SQIVND come from the germline V gene (reference sequence). The ends were cut back, 4 bases at V and 0 bases at J, with 10 bases in the middle. CDR3 sequence (DNA): TGTGCCAGTAGTACAGGACGTCGCTCTGGAAACACCATATATTTT. Its translation is CASSTGRRSGNTIYF.

The CDR3 loop is CASTTSAGNYGYTF. The CDR3 region has the DNA TGTGCCAGCACCACCTCGGCGGGGAACTATGGCTACACCTTC. The chain recombines TRBV5-4 with TRBJ1-2; D is undetermined. The CDR3 contains 14 residues. V was trimmed by 6 bases and J by 2 bases, leaving 14 bases between them. In germline, CDR1 is SGHNT, CDR2 YYREEE (reference sequence).

The chain combines TRBV7-3 with TRBJ2-2; D ambiguous. Deletions cut 2 bases from V and 4 bases from J, with 2 bases between. The CDR3 covers 12 residues. Germline assignment: CDR1 SGHTA and CDR2 FQGTGA. CDR3 sequence: CASSLVTGELFF. In DNA, the CDR3 is TGTGCCAGCAGCTTAGTCACCGGGGAGCTGTTTTTT.

The V gene is TRBV5-6, the J gene TRBJ2-7; D perhaps matches TRBD1 (6 bases). CDR1 is SGHDT, CDR2 YYEEEE, per germline. The V gene lost 2 bases and the J gene lost 0 bases, with 9 bases spanning the gap. The length of the CDR3 is 14 residues. In DNA form, the CDR3 reads TGTGCCAGCAGCTTTTGGACAGACTCCTACGAGCAGTACTTC. The encoded protein is CASSFWTDSYEQYF.

V and J are TRBV6-6 and TRBJ1-3; 7 bases are shared with TRBD1. This CDR3 comprises 16 residues. V shed 6 bases and J 0 bases; nucleotides not matched to a gene: 8. Germline CDR1 MNHNY, CDR2 SVGAGI (reference sequence). The CDR3 coding sequence is TGTGCCAGCAGAGCGAGGACAGGCGACTCTGGAAACACCATATATTTT. Translated: CASRARTGDSGNTIYF.

This chain joins TRBV27 and TRBJ2-5, with D perhaps assigned TRBD1 or TRBD2 (5 bases each). Looked up from germline, CDR1 is MNHEY and CDR2 is SMNVEV (reference sequence). This CDR3 is 14 amino acids long. Trimming left V 5 bases short and J 5 bases short, with 15 bases between. The CDR3 DNA reads as TGTGCCAGCAGTCCAGAAGTTGGGGGTGAGACCCAGTACTTC. Protein sequence: CASSPEVGGETQYF.

The CDR3 sequence: CASSPWGDSYGYTF. CDR3 nucleotide sequence: TGCGCCAGCAGCCCGTGGGGGGACAGCTATGGCTACACCTTC. The V and J genes are TRBV5-1 and TRBJ1-2; the match to TRBD1 covers 7 bases. The germline V gene encodes CDR1 SGHRS and CDR2 YFSETQ. V dropped 4 bases and J dropped 4; count of bases not matched to a gene: 7. This CDR3 has 14 residues. Drawing the rest from reference TRBV5-1 and TRBJ1-2, the complete variable domain is KAGVTQTPRYLIKTRGQQVTLSCSPISGHRSVSWYQQTPGQGLQFLFEYFSETQRNKGNFPGRFSGRQFSNSRSEMNVSTLELGDSALYLCASSPWGDSYGYTFGSGTRLTVV.

The chain recombines TRBV19 with TRBJ2-7; either TRBD1 or TRBD2 may supply D (5 bases each). Germline V gives CDR1 LNHDA, CDR2 SQIVND (reference sequence). Trimming pared 5 bases from V and 3 bases from J, leaving 17 bases between. This CDR3 is built from 15 residues. In DNA, the CDR3 is TGTGCCAGTAGTCTCTCCGGGACGGCAGACTACGAGCAGTACTTC. Amino acids: CASSLSGTADYEQYF.